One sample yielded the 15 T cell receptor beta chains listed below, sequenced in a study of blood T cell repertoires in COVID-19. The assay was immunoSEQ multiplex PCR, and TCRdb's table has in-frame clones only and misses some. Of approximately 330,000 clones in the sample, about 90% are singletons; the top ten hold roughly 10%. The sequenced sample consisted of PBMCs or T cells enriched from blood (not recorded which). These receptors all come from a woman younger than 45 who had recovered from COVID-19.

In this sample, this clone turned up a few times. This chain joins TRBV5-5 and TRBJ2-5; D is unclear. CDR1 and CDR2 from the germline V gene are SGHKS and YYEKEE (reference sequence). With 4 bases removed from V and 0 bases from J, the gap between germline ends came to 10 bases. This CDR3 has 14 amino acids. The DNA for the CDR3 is TGTGCCAGCAGCCATGATCACTACCAAGAGACCCAGTACTTC. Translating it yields CASSHDHYQETQYF.

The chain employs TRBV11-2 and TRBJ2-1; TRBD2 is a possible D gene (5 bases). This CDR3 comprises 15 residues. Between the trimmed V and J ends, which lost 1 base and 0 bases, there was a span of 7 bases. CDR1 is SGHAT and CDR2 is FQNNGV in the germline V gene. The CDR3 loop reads CASSLVTNSYNEQFF. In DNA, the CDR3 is TGTGCCAGCAGCTTAGTGACTAACTCCTACAATGAGCAGTTCTTC.

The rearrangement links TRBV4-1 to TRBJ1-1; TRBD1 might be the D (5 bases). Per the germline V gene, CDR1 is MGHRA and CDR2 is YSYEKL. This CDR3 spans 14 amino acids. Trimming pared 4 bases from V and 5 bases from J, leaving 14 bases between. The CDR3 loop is CASSRSQGPTEAFF. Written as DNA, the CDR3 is TGCGCCAGCAGCCGGAGTCAGGGTCCGACTGAAGCTTTCTTT.

CDR3 amino acids: CASSFQGLRITDTQYF. CDR3 sequence (DNA): TGTGCCAGCAGCTTCCAGGGACTCCGAATCACAGATACGCAGTATTTT. The gene calls are TRBV7-2 and TRBJ2-3; TRBD2 might be the D (6 bases). CDR1 is SGHTA, CDR2 FQGNSA, per germline. Trimming stripped 3 bases from V and 2 bases from J, with 15 bases between. CDR3 length: 16 residues.

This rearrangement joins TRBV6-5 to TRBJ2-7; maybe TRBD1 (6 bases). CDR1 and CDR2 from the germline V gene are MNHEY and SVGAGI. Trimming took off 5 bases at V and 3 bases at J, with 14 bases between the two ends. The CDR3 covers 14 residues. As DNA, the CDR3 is TGTGCCAGCAGTCCCTCGGGACAACTCTACGAGCAGTACTTC. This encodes CASSPSGQLYEQYF.

The CDR3 sequence: CASSSYGGEEEKLFF. The CDR3 region has the DNA TGTGCCAGTAGTAGCTACGGCGGGGAGGAGGAAAAACTGTTTTTT. The chain links TRBV19 to TRBJ1-4; D unclear. The CDR3 sequence is 15 residues long. Germline CDR1 reads LNHDA; CDR2 reads SQIVND (reference sequence). The germline V and J ends were trimmed by 4 bases and 8 bases, with 17 bases remaining between them.

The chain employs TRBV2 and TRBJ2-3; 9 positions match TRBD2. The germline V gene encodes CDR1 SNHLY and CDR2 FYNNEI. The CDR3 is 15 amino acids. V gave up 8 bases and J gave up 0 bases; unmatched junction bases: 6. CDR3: CASFKTSGSTDTQYF. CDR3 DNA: TGTGCCAGCTTTAAGACTAGCGGAAGCACAGATACGCAGTATTTT.

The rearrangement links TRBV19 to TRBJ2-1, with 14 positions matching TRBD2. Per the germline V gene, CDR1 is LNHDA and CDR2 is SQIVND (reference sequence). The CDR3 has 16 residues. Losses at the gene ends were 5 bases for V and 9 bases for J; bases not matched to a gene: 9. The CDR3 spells CASSAKGLAGVGEQFF. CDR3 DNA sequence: TGTGCCAGTAGTGCGAAGGGACTAGCGGGAGTTGGTGAGCAGTTCTTC.

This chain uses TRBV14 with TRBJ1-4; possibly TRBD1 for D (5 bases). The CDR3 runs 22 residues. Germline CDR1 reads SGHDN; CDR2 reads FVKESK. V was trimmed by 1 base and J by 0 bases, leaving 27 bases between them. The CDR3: CASSQARESSGWRSATNEKLFF. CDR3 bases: TGTGCCAGCAGCCAAGCTAGAGAATCCTCAGGGTGGCGATCTGCAACTAATGAAAAACTGTTTTTT.

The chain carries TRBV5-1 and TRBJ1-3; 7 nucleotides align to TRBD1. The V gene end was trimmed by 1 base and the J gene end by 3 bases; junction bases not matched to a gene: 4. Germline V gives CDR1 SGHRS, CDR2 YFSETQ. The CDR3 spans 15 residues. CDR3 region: CASSLNRGVGNTIYF. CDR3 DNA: TGCGCCAGCAGCTTGAACAGGGGAGTTGGAAACACCATATATTTT.

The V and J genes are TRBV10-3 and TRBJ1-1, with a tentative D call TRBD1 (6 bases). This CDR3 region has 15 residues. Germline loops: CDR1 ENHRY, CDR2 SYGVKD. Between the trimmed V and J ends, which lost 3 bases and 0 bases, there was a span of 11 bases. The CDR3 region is CAISDQGKMNTEAFF. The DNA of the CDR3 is TGTGCCATCAGTGACCAGGGGAAGATGAACACTGAAGCTTTCTTT.

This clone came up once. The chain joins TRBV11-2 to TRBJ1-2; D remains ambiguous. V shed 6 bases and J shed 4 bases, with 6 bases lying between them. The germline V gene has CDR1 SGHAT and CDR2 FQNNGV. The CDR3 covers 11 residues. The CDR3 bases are TGTGCCAGCAGTTCCTTCTATGGCTACACCTTC. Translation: CASSSFYGYTF.

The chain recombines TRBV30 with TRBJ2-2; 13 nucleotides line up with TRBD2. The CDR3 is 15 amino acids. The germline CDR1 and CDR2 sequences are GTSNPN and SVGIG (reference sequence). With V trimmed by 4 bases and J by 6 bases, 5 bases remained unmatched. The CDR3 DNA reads TGTGCCTGGACCGGACTAGCGGGAGTTCCCGGGGAGCTGTTTTTT. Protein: CAWTGLAGVPGELFF.

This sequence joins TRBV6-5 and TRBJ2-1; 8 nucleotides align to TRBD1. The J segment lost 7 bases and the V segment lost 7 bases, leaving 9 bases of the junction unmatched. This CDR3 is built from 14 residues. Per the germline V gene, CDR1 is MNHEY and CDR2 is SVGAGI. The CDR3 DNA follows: TGTGCCAGCACCCGCGACAGGGGAAGTAATGAGCAGTTCTTC. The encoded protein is CASTRDRGSNEQFF.

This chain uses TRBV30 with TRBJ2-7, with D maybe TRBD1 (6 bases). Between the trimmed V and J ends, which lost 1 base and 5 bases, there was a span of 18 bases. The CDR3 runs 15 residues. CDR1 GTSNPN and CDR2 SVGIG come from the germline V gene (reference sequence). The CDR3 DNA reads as TGTGCCTGGAGTGCCAAGGGGGACACTTCCCACGAGCAGTACTTC. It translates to CAWSAKGDTSHEQYF.